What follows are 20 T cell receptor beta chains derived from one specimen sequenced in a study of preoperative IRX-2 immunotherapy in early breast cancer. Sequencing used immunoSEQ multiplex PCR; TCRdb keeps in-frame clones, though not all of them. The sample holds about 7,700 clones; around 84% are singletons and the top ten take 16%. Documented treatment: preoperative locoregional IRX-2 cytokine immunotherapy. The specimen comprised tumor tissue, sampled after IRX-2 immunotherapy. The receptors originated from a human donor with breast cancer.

CDR3 DNA sequence: TGTGCCAGTAGTCCTAACCGGGGTGGGCTACCGTCCACTGAAGCTTTCTTT. Amino acid sequence: CASSPNRGGLPSTEAFF. V and J are TRBV19 and TRBJ1-1; D uncertain. Per the germline V gene, CDR1 is LNHDA and CDR2 is SQIVND (reference sequence). This CDR3 is 17 amino acids long. The germline V and J ends were trimmed by 5 bases and 4 bases, with 23 bases remaining between them.

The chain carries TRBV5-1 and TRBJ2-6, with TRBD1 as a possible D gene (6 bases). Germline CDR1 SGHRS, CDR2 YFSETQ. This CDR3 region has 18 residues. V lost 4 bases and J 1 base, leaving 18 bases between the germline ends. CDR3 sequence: CASSPLAGVISGANVLTF. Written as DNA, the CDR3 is TGCGCCAGCAGCCCACTGGCAGGGGTGATTTCTGGGGCCAACGTCCTGACTTTC.

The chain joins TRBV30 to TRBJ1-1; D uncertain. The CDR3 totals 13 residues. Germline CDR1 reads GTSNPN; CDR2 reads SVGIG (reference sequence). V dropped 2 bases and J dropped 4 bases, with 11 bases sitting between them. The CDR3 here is CAWSLQEGTEAFF. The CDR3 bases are TGTGCCTGGAGTCTTCAGGAGGGCACTGAAGCTTTCTTT. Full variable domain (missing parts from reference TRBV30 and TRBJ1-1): SQTIHQWPATLVQPVGSPLSLECTVEGTSNPNLYWYRQAAGRGLQLLFYSVGIGQISSEVPQNLSASRPQDRQFILSSKKLLLSDSGFYLCAWSLQEGTEAFFGQGTRLTVV.

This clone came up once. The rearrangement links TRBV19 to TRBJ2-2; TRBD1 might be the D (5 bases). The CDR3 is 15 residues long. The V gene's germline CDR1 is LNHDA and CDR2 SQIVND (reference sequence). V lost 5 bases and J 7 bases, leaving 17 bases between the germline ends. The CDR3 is CASSPRVVTFGELFF. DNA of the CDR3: TGTGCCAGTAGTCCCAGGGTGGTTACCTTCGGGGAGCTGTTTTTT.

This CDR3 is CAWSPPRSAGNTEAFF. For the CDR3, the DNA is TGTGCCTGGAGTCCCCCCCGGTCAGCGGGGAACACTGAAGCTTTCTTT. The chain employs TRBV30 and TRBJ1-1; D is uncertain. Trimming cost V 2 bases and J 1 base, with 17 bases left between them. The CDR3 consists of 16 residues. The germline V gene has CDR1 GTSNPN and CDR2 SVGIG (reference sequence).

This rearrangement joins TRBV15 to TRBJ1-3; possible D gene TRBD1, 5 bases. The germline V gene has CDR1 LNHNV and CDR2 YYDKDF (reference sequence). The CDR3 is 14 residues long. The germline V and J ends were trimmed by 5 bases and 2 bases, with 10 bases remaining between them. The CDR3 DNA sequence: TGTGCCACCAGCGTCGACAGAGCTGGAAACACCATATATTTT. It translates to CATSVDRAGNTIYF.

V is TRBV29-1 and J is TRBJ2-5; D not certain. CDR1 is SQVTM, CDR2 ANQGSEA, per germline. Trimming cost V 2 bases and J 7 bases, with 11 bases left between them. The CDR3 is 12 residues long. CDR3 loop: CSVETPSRTQYF. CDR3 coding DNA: TGCAGCGTTGAAACCCCGTCTAGGACCCAGTACTTC.

Written as DNA, the CDR3 is TGTGCCAGTAGTCAAATGACAGGGGGTTATGGCTACACCTTC. It translates to CASSQMTGGYGYTF. The rearrangement uses TRBV19 and TRBJ1-2; 9 bases fit TRBD1. V was pared by 5 bases and J by 5 bases, with 6 bases of the junction left unmatched. This CDR3 is 14 amino acids long. Looked up from germline, CDR1 is LNHDA and CDR2 is SQIVND (reference sequence).

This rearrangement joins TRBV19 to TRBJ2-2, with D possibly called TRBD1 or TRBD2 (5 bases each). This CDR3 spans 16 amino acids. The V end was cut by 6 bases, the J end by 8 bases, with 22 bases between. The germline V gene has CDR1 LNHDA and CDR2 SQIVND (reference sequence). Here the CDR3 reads CASRPTGTPPPGELFF. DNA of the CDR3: TGTGCCAGTAGGCCCACCGGGACCCCACCCCCGGGGGAGCTGTTTTTT.

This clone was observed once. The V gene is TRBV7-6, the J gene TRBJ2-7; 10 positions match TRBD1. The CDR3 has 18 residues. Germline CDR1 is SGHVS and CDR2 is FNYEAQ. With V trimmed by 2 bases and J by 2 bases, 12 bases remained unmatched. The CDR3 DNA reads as TGTGCCAGCAGCTTATCCCAAACCGGGACAGGGGCCACCTACGAGCAGTACTTC. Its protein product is CASSLSQTGTGATYEQYF. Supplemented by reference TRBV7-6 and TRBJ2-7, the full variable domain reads GAGVSQSPRYKVTKRGQDVALRCDPISGHVSLYWYRQALGQGPEFLTYFNYEAQQDKSGLPNDRFSAERPEGSISTLTIQRTEQRDSAMYRCASSLSQTGTGATYEQYFGPGTRLTVT.

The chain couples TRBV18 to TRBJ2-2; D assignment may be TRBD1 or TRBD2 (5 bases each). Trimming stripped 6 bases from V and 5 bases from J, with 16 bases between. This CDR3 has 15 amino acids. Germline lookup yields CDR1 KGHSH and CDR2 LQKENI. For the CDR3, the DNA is TGTGCCAGCTCGCTAACAGGACGAGGGACCGGGGAGCTGTTTTTT. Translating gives CASSLTGRGTGELFF.

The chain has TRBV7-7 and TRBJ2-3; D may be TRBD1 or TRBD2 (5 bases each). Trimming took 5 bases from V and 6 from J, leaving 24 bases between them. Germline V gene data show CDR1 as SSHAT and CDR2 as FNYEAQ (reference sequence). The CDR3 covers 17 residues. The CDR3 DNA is TGTGCCAGCAGCGGGACCTCCGGGCGTCCTGCTGGGGATACGCAGTATTTT. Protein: CASSGTSGRPAGDTQYF.

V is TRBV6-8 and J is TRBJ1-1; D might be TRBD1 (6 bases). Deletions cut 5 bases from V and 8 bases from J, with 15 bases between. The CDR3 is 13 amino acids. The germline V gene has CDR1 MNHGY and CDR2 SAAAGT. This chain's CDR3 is CASSDIRGVEAFF. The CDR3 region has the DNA TGTGCCAGCAGTGATATTAGGGGGGTAGAAGCTTTCTTT.

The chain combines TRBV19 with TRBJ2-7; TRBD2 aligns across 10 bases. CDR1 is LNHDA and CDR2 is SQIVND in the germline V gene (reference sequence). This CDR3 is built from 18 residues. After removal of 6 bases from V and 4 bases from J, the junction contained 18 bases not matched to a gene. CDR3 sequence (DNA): TGTGCCAGTAGCCCAAAGAAGATGGGGCTAGCGGGGGCTTACGAGCAGTACTTC. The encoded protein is CASSPKKMGLAGAYEQYF.

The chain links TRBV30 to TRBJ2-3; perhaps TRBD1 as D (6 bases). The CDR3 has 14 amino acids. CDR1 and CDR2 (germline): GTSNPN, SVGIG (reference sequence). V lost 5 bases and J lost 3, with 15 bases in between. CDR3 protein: CAWEPVGGTDTQYF. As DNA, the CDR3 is TGTGCCTGGGAGCCCGTAGGGGGTACAGATACGCAGTATTTT.

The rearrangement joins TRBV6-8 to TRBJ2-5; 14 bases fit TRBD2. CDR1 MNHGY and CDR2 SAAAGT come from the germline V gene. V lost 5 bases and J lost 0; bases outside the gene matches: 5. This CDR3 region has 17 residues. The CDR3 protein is CASSPGTSGSYQETQYF. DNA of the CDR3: TGTGCCAGCAGTCCCGGGACTAGCGGGAGCTACCAAGAGACCCAGTACTTC.

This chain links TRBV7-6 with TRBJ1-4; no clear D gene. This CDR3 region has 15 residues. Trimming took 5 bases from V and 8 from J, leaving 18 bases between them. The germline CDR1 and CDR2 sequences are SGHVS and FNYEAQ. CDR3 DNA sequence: TGTGCCAGCAGCCAAGAAGGTGGAGTCGGCGAAAAACTGTTTTTT. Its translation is CASSQEGGVGEKLFF.

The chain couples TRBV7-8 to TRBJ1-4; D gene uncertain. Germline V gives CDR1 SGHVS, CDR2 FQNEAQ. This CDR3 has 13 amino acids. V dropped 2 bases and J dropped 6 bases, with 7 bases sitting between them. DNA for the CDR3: TGTGCCAGCAGCTTAAGCGCTGATGAAAAACTGTTTTTT. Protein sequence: CASSLSADEKLFF.

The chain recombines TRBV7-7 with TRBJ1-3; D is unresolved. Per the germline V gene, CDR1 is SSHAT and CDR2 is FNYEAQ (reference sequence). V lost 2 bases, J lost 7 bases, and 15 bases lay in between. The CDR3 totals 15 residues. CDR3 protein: CASSLSPSLGNTIYF. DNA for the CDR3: TGTGCCAGCAGCTTATCTCCCTCTCTAGGGAACACCATATATTTT.

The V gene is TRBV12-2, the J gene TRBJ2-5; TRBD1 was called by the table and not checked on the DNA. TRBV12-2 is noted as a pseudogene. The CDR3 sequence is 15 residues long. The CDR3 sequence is CATARGQRGGETQYF. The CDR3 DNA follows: TGTGCCACCGCAAGGGGACAGAGGGGCGGAGAGACCCAGTACTTC.